The 9 T cell receptor beta chains given below trace back to one sample, sequenced in a study of T cells in Graves' hyperthyroidism and ophthalmopathy. Amplification yielded TCR beta CDR3 regions, with RNA transcripts as the source. RT-PCR in the first round (using the HTBI primer set) targeted the TCR CDR3. TCRdb re-analysed the multiplex PCR reads in MiXCR, keeping a single row per CDR3 protein. The profile covers fewer than 750,000 distinct CDR3 sequences, with approximately 14% appearing a single time and 12% taken by the ten largest. Sequenced material: blood. These receptor sequences come from a woman between 50 and 59 years old with Graves' ophthalmopathy.

This clonotype occurred many times. The chain couples TRBV7-2 to TRBJ1-6, with D tentatively TRBD1 (5 bases). The CDR3 is made up of 14 amino acids. V lost 5 bases and J lost 7, with 12 bases in between. Germline loops: CDR1 SGHTA, CDR2 FQGNSA. CDR3 sequence: CASSIQGPNSPLHF. The CDR3 nucleotides read TGTGCCAGCAGCATTCAGGGACCCAATTCACCCCTCCACTTT. Full variable domain (rest looked up from reference TRBV7-2 and TRBJ1-6): GAGVSQSPSNKVTEKGKDVELRCDPISGHTALYWYRQSLGQGLEFLIYFQGNSAPDKSGLPSDRFSAERTGGSVSTLTIQRTQQEDSAVYLCASSIQGPNSPLHFGNGTRLTVT.

This clonotype was recorded many times. This rearrangement joins TRBV11-2 to TRBJ2-7; D is undetermined. Trimming removed 7 bases from V and 0 bases from J, with 16 bases in between. The CDR3 loop spans 15 amino acids. CDR1 and CDR2 (germline): SGHAT, FQNNGV. The CDR3 loop is CASTFSRTSSYEQYF. CDR3 sequence (DNA): TGTGCCAGCACCTTCTCGCGGACCAGCTCCTACGAGCAGTACTTC.

This clonotype has at least ten counts. The V and J genes are TRBV20-1 and TRBJ2-3, with a weak D call TRBD1 (5 bases). The CDR3 loop spans 11 amino acids. Germline V gene data show CDR1 as DFQATT and CDR2 as SNEGSKA (reference sequence). The germline V and J ends were trimmed by 6 bases and 5 bases, with 9 bases remaining between them. CDR3 bases: TGCAGTGCAACTCAGGGAGATACGCAGTATTTT. Translation gives CSATQGDTQYF.

In its sample, this clonotype was seen many times. This sequence joins TRBV12-3 or TRBV12-4 and TRBJ1-2; D is unresolved. CDR3 length equals 14 residues. V lost 5 bases, J lost 3 bases, and 13 bases lay in between. The CDR3: CASSPLRGDYGYTF. The CDR3 DNA follows: TGTGCCAGCAGTCCCCTTCGTGGCGACTATGGCTACACCTTC.

This clonotype was picked up many times. V and J are TRBV20-1 and TRBJ1-5; no definite D call. The V end was cut by 3 bases, the J end by 0 bases, with 9 bases between. Germline V gene lookup returns CDR1 DFQATT and CDR2 SNEGSKA (reference sequence). The CDR3 runs 14 residues. The CDR3: CSASEQYSNQPQHF. Written as DNA, the CDR3 is TGCAGTGCTAGTGAACAATATAGCAATCAGCCCCAGCATTTT.

This clonotype came up a few times. This sequence joins TRBV5-4 and TRBJ2-7; TRBD1 matches 10 bases. The ends lost 7 bases at V and 7 bases at J; junction bases unmatched: 11. The CDR3 runs 14 residues. Germline V gives CDR1 SGHNT, CDR2 YYREEE (reference sequence). CDR3 sequence reads: CASGTGQGRGEQYF. The CDR3 nucleotides read TGTGCCAGCGGCACGGGACAGGGGAGGGGGGAGCAGTACTTC.

This clonotype was detected a few times. A single base separates this from a much larger clone, so it may be a read error. The J gene is TRBJ2-5, the V gene TRBV13; a weak D match, TRBD1 (5 bases). Trimming took 5 bases from V and 3 from J, leaving 10 bases between them. CDR1 is PRHDT and CDR2 is FYEKMQ in the germline V gene (reference sequence). This CDR3 is 13 amino acids long. DNA for the CDR3: TGTGCCAGCAGCGTACGCAGGGAAGAGACCCAGTACTTC. Its translation: CASSVRREETQYF.

This chain joins TRBV20-1 and TRBJ2-7, with 7 bases fitting TRBD2. The CDR3 totals 15 residues. Trimming at V came to 0 bases and at J to 5 bases, leaving 10 bases not matched to a gene. Germline CDR1 and CDR2: DFQATT and SNEGSKA (reference sequence). CDR3: CSAREWSRELDEQYF. The CDR3 nucleotides are TGCAGTGCTAGAGAATGGTCGCGGGAGCTCGACGAGCAGTACTTC.

The chain employs TRBV20-1 and TRBJ2-3; 10 nucleotides match TRBD2. Germline assignment: CDR1 DFQATT and CDR2 SNEGSKA (reference sequence). There are 17 residues in the CDR3. With 0 bases clipped from V and 4 bases from J, the junction kept 10 bases outside the gene matches. The chain's CDR3 is CSARDPGASGRADTQYF. Here the CDR3 DNA reads TGCAGTGCTAGAGATCCGGGAGCTAGCGGGAGAGCAGATACGCAGTATTTT.